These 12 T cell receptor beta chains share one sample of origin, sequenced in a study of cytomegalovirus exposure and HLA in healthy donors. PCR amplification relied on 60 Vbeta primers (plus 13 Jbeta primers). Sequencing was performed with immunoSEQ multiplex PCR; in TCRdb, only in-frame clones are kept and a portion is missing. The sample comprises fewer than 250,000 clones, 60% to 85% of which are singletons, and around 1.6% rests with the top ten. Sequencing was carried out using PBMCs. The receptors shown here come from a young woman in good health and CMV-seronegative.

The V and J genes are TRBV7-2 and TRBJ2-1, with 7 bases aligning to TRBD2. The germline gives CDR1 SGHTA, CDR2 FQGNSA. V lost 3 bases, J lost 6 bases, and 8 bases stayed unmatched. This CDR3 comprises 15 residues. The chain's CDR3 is CASSFRSAGLNEQFF. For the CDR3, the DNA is TGTGCCAGCAGCTTTCGTTCAGCGGGACTCAATGAGCAGTTCTTC.

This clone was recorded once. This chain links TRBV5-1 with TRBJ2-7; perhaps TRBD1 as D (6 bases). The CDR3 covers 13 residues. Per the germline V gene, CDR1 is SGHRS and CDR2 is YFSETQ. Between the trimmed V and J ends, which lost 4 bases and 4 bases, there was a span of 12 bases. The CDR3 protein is CASSPGDLYEQYF. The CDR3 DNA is TGCGCCAGCAGCCCAGGGGACCTTTACGAGCAGTACTTC.

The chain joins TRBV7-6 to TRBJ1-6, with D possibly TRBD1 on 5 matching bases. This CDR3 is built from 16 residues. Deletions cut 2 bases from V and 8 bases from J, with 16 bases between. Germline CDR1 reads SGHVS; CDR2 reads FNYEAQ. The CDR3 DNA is TGTGCCAGCAGCTTAAAATGGGGGGGTGAGGATTCACCCCTCCACTTT. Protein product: CASSLKWGGEDSPLHF.

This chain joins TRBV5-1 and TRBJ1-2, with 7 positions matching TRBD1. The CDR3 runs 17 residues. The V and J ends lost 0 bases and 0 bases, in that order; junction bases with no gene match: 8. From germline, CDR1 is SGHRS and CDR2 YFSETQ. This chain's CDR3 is CASSLDRGGLANYGYTF. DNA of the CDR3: TGCGCCAGCAGCTTGGACAGGGGTGGCCTAGCTAACTATGGCTACACCTTC.

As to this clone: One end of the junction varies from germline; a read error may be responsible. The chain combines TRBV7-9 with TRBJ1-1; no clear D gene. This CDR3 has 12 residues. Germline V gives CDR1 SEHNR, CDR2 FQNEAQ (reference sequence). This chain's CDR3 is CSSSLSSTEAFF. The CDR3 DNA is TGTTCCAGCAGCTTATCGAGCACTGAAGCTTTCTTT. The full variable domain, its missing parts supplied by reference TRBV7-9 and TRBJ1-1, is DTGVSQNPRHKITKRGQNVTFRCDPISEHNRLYWYRQTLGQGPEFLTYFQNEAQLEKSRLLSDRFSAERPKGSFSTLEIQRTEQGDSAMYLCSSSLSSTEAFFGQGTRLTVV.

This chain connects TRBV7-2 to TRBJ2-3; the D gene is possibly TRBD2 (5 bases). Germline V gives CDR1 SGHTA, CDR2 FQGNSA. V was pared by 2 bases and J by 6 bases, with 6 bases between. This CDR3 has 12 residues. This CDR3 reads CASSLPGDTQYF. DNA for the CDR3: TGTGCCAGCAGCTTACCGGGGGATACGCAGTATTTT.

In nucleotides, the CDR3 is TGTGCCAGCAGTGAAATAGGGGACTACGAGCAGTACTTC. This sequence encodes CASSEIGDYEQYF. This chain uses TRBV25-1 with TRBJ2-7, with D perhaps TRBD1 (5 bases). CDR1 and CDR2 from the germline V gene are MGHDK and SYGVNS. The ends were cut back, 2 bases at V and 3 bases at J, with 8 bases in the middle. The CDR3 sequence is 13 residues long.

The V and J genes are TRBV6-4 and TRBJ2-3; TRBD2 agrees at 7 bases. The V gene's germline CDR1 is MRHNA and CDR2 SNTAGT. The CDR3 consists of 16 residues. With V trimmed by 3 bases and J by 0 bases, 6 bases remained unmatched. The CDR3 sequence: CASSEWGGLSTDTQYF. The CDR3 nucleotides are TGTGCCAGCAGTGAGTGGGGAGGGCTCAGCACAGATACGCAGTATTTT.

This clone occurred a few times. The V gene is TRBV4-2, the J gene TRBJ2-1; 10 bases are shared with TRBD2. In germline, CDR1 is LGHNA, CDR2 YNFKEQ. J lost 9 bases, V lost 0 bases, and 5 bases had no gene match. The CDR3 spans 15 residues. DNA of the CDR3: TGTGCCAGCAGCCAAGACCCACTAGCGGGGACTGAGCAGTTCTTC. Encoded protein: CASSQDPLAGTEQFF.

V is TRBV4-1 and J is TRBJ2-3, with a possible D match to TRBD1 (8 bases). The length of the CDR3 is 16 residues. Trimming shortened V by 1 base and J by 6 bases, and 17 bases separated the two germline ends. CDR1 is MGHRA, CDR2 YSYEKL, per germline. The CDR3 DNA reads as TGCGCCAGCAGCCAAGTAATAAACAGGGGGGGGGATACGCAGTATTTT. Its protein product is CASSQVINRGGDTQYF.

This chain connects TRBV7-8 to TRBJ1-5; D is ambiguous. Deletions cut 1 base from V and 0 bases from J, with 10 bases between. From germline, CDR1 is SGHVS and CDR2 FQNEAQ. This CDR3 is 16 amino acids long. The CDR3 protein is CASSLGAGGSNQPQHF. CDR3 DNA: TGTGCCAGCAGCTTAGGGGCAGGTGGTAGCAATCAGCCCCAGCATTTT.

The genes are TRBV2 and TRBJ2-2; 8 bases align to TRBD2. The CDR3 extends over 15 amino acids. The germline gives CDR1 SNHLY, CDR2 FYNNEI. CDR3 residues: CASSLSGGNTGELFF. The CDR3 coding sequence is TGTGCATCGAGCTTGAGCGGGGGCAACACCGGGGAGCTGTTTTTT.